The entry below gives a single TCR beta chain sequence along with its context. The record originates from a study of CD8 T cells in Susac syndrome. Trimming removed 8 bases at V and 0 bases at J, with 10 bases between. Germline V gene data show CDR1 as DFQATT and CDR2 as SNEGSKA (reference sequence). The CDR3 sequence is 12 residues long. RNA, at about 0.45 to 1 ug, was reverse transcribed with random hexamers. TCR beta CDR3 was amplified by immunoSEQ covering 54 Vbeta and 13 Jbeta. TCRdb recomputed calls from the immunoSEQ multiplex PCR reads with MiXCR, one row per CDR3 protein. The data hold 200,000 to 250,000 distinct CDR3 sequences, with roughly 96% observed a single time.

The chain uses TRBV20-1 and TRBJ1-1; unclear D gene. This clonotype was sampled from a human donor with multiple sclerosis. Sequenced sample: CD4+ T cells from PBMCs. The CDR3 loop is CSTSVMNTEAFF. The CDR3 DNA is TGCAGTACCTCCGTAATGAACACTGAAGCTTTCTTT.